This TCR beta chain was captured by sequencing in a study of blood T cell repertoires in COVID-19. Overall study: T cells, B-cell-depleted T cells, or PBMCs provided the cDNA or gDNA that served as material.

Only in-frame clones appear in the TCRdb table, and some are missing; sequencing was by immunoSEQ multiplex PCR. The data hold 100,000 or so clones, with more than 75% observed a single time. The CDR3 spans 12 residues. The germline V and J ends were trimmed by 5 bases and 4 bases, with 9 bases remaining between them. CDR1 is SGHNT and CDR2 is YYREEE in the germline V gene (reference sequence). The material sequenced was peripheral blood. The chain carries TRBV5-4 and TRBJ1-2; D perhaps matches TRBD1 (6 bases). The source of this sequence is a man aged 50-59 years with active or convalescent COVID-19. Here the CDR3 DNA reads TGTGCCAGCAGTTCAGGGGTCTATGGCTACACCTTC. Translating gives CASSSGVYGYTF.